Described below is a single T cell receptor beta chain sequence and its context. Its antigen remains unidentified. The entry originates in a study of beta chain features in type 1 diabetes. Study-level background: There was similarity between patients and healthy donors in age, gender and cell yields.

The study, taken as a whole, reports: Shortening that was moderate but significant affected the TCRB CDR3s of Type 1 diabetes patients in all four CD4+ subsets.

Every isolated RNA sample was fully reverse transcribed, so sequencing captured expressed TCRB transcripts. The method was immunoSEQ multiplex PCR; TCRdb's version includes in-frame clones alone and lacks a portion of them. The table has roughly 340,000 clones, roughly 14% seen once. Trimming removed 6 bases from V and 6 bases from J; junction bases left unmatched: 9. This CDR3 has 15 amino acids. CDR1 and CDR2 from the germline V gene are SQVTM and ANQGSEA. Researchers reported sorting CD4+ naive, central memory, regulatory and stem cell-like memory cells via CD45RO/CCR7/CD25/CD127/CD95/CD27. The specimen sequenced was naive CD4+ T cells from blood. This chain joins TRBV29-1 and TRBJ2-3, with 13 bases identical to TRBD2. This receptor was taken from a woman aged 18-29 years with type 1 diabetes. CDR3: CSVAGLAGLTDTQYF. The CDR3, as DNA: TGCAGCGTCGCGGGACTAGCGGGGCTAACGGATACGCAGTATTTT.